The source of this T cell receptor (beta chain) is a study of T cell changes during pregnancy in multiple sclerosis. This CDR3 is 14 amino acids long. The junction had 9 bases not matched to a gene; V was cut back by 6 bases and J by 5 bases. Germline-derived CDR1 and CDR2 are SGDLS and YYNGEE. TCRdb's table, derived via immunoSEQ multiplex PCR, lists solely in-frame clones and lacks some. The profile shows around 59,000 clones, more than 85% of them singletons. The chain employs TRBV9 and TRBJ2-5; the match to TRBD1 covers 8 bases. Sample: peripheral blood, taken in the third trimester of pregnancy. The sequence was collected from a female donor in good health, enrolled as a control in a pregnancy study. The CDR3 coding sequence is TGTGCCAGCAATGACAGGGGACTCCCGGAGACCCAGTACTTC. Translation: CASNDRGLPETQYF. The variable domain in full, with the rest retrieved from reference TRBV9 and TRBJ2-5, is DSGVTQTPKHLITATGQRVTLRCSPRSGDLSVYWYQQSLDQGLQFLIQYYNGEERAKGNILERFSAQQFPDLHSELNLSSLELGDSALYFCASNDRGLPETQYFGPGTRLLVL.